This T cell receptor (beta chain) is from a study of T cells after yellow fever vaccination. Per the germline V gene, CDR1 is SGHRS and CDR2 is YFSETQ. Trimming took 6 bases from V and 2 from J, leaving 18 bases between them. The CDR3 sequence is 15 residues long. For TCR, cDNA came from 5'RACE template switching, which added a universal primer site and UMIs. From the 5' RACE reads, TCRdb called clonotypes with MiXCR, one entry per CDR3 protein. Of about 320,000 distinct CDR3 sequences listed, around 6.8% are singletons. The clonotype was recovered from a man between 18 and 35 years old who received the YFV17D yellow fever vaccine. This chain connects TRBV5-1 to TRBJ2-7, with D hard to call. Sample: PBMCs, taken around 45 days after the first yellow fever vaccination. DNA of the CDR3: TGCGCCAGCACCCCCCTCCCCAGCCTGGCCTACGAGCAGTACTTC. Translation: CASTPLPSLAYEQYF.